The 21 T cell receptor beta chains listed next were all sequenced from one sample in a study of cytomegalovirus exposure and HLA in healthy donors. Only in-frame clones appear in the TCRdb table, and some are missing; sequencing was by immunoSEQ multiplex PCR. The sample has 55,000 to 70,000 clones, about 91% seen once. The specimen was PBMCs. These receptor sequences come from a young woman in good health and CMV-seronegative.

This clone was observed once. The chain employs TRBV30 and TRBJ1-2; 9 nucleotides match TRBD1. The CDR3 consists of 15 residues. Per germline, CDR1 GTSNPN and CDR2 SVGIG (reference sequence). The ends lost 0 bases at V and 4 bases at J; junction bases unmatched: 6. The CDR3 loop reads CAWSVEDRGTYGYTF. The CDR3 coding sequence is TGTGCCTGGAGTGTTGAGGACAGGGGAACCTATGGCTACACCTTC. Looking up the rest from reference TRBV30 and TRBJ1-2 gives the full variable domain: SQTIHQWPATLVQPVGSPLSLECTVEGTSNPNLYWYRQAAGRGLQLLFYSVGIGQISSEVPQNLSASRPQDRQFILSSKKLLLSDSGFYLCAWSVEDRGTYGYTFGSGTRLTVV.

This chain links TRBV7-9 with TRBJ1-1; 10 bases fit TRBD1. This CDR3 is built from 14 residues. Per germline, CDR1 SEHNR and CDR2 FQNEAQ (reference sequence). Trimming cost V 3 bases and J 3 bases; bases outside gene matches: 1. The CDR3 nucleotides are TGTGCCAGCAGCTTCGGGACAGGGGACACTGAAGCTTTCTTT. This gives the protein CASSFGTGDTEAFF.

The V gene is TRBV28, the J gene TRBJ2-3; TRBD2 agrees at 13 bases. This CDR3 has 15 amino acids. Germline V gene data show CDR1 as MDHEN and CDR2 as SYDVKM. The J segment lost 7 bases and the V segment lost 6 bases, leaving 7 bases of the junction unmatched. In DNA form, the CDR3 reads TGTGCCAGCAGACAGACTAGCGGGAGGTCGTATACGCAGTATTTT. It is translated as CASRQTSGRSYTQYF. Filled out from reference TRBV28 and TRBJ2-3, the complete variable domain reads DVKVTQSSRYLVKRTGEKVFLECVQDMDHENMFWYRQDPGLGLRLIYFSYDVKMKEKGDIPEGYSVSREKKERFSLILESASTNQTSMYLCASRQTSGRSYTQYFGPGTRLTVL.

The gene calls are TRBV6-1 and TRBJ1-5; TRBD1 is a possible D gene (6 bases). Trimming cost V 2 bases and J 5 bases, with 13 bases left between them. The V gene's germline CDR1 is MNHNS and CDR2 SASEGT. This CDR3 spans 15 amino acids. CDR3 in DNA: TGTGCCAGCAGTGAACCCTTGGGGGCAGATCAGCCCCAGCATTTT. Translated, it gives CASSEPLGADQPQHF.

This chain connects TRBV9 to TRBJ2-3; 7 positions match TRBD2. The germline V gene encodes CDR1 SGDLS and CDR2 YYNGEE. Trimming cost V 3 bases and J 6 bases; bases outside gene matches: 16. This CDR3 is 17 amino acids long. CDR3 in amino acids: CASSGRTSARAVDTQYF. The DNA for the CDR3 is TGTGCCAGCAGCGGCAGAACTAGCGCCCGCGCTGTGGATACGCAGTATTTT.

The rearrangement joins TRBV6-5 to TRBJ2-7, with a weak D call TRBD1 (5 bases). Trimming cost V 5 bases and J 5 bases, with 13 bases left between them. CDR1 is MNHEY and CDR2 is SVGAGI in the germline V gene. CDR3 length equals 13 residues. As DNA, the CDR3 is TGTGCCAGCAGTGTGGTTTCAGGGAACGAGCAGTACTTC. Encoded protein: CASSVVSGNEQYF.

This chain uses TRBV5-6 with TRBJ2-7; 8 bases line up with TRBD2. This CDR3 contains 16 residues. Germline V gene data show CDR1 as SGHDT and CDR2 as YYEEEE. Germline trimming cut 3 bases from V and 5 bases from J; bases unmatched to any gene: 13. CDR3 residues: CASSWQPDSGGDEQYF. In DNA form, the CDR3 reads TGTGCCAGCAGCTGGCAACCGGATTCGGGGGGGGACGAGCAGTACTTC.

The chain carries TRBV2 and TRBJ1-4, with a tentative D call TRBD1 (5 bases). The CDR3 has 15 amino acids. The V gene lost 6 bases and the J gene lost 0 bases, with 11 bases spanning the gap. Germline V CDR1 and CDR2: SNHLY, FYNNEI. The CDR3 protein is CASRQDTATNEKLFF. CDR3 nucleotides: TGTGCCAGCAGACAGGACACGGCAACTAATGAAAAACTGTTTTTT.

The gene calls are TRBV30 and TRBJ1-4; D is undetermined. Trimming removed 6 bases from V and 7 bases from J, with 15 bases in between. This CDR3 region has 13 residues. Germline V gene lookup returns CDR1 GTSNPN and CDR2 SVGIG (reference sequence). The CDR3: CACPGVGSEKLFF. CDR3 bases: TGTGCCTGCCCGGGAGTTGGGAGTGAAAAACTGTTTTTT.

The J gene is TRBJ1-3, the V gene TRBV5-4; 7 positions agree with TRBD1. CDR1 is SGHNT and CDR2 is YYREEE in the germline V gene (reference sequence). The CDR3 is 14 residues long. The V segment lost 4 bases and the J segment 9 bases; nucleotides outside the gene matches: 10. Here the CDR3 reads CASSVQGRSGTIYF. CDR3 DNA sequence: TGTGCCAGCAGCGTACAGGGGCGGTCGGGCACCATATATTTT.

This chain's CDR3 is CAWSPQGSEQFF. The CDR3 DNA follows: TGTGCCTGGAGTCCTCAGGGCAGTGAGCAGTTCTTC. The V gene is TRBV30, the J gene TRBJ2-1, with a tentative D call TRBD1 (5 bases). The germline V gene encodes CDR1 GTSNPN and CDR2 SVGIG (reference sequence). V lost 2 bases and J 9 bases, leaving 11 bases between the germline ends. This CDR3 spans 12 amino acids. The variable domain in full, with the rest retrieved from reference TRBV30 and TRBJ2-1, is SQTIHQWPATLVQPVGSPLSLECTVEGTSNPNLYWYRQAAGRGLQLLFYSVGIGQISSEVPQNLSASRPQDRQFILSSKKLLLSDSGFYLCAWSPQGSEQFFGPGTRLTVL.

This clone appeared a single time. CDR3 sequence: CASSLSGDRGETQYF. DNA of the CDR3: TGTGCCAGCAGCTTAAGCGGGGACCGTGGGGAGACCCAGTACTTC. The chain uses TRBV7-3 and TRBJ2-5, with D tentatively TRBD2 (6 bases). The CDR3 is made up of 15 amino acids. Trimming removed 1 base from V and 5 bases from J, with 14 bases in between. CDR1 and CDR2 (germline): SGHTA, FQGTGA.

The rearrangement uses TRBV27 and TRBJ2-3, with 10 bases that match TRBD1. J was trimmed by 6 bases and V by 7 bases; bases with no gene match: 10. Germline V gives CDR1 MNHEY, CDR2 SMNVEV (reference sequence). This CDR3 is built from 15 residues. CDR3 nucleotide sequence: TGTGCCAGCACGGCAGGGACAGGGGAATTCGATACGCAGTATTTT. It encodes CASTAGTGEFDTQYF.

The chain carries TRBV6-5 and TRBJ2-7; 9 bases are a match to TRBD1. This CDR3 is 14 amino acids long. V gave up 1 base and J gave up 6 bases; unmatched junction bases: 4. Germline V gives CDR1 MNHEY, CDR2 SVGAGI. The CDR3 coding sequence is TGTGCCAGCAGTTACTTACAGGGGGCTGCCGAGCAGTACTTC. Translation: CASSYLQGAAEQYF.

The genes are TRBV14 and TRBJ2-7; no reliable D call. There are 14 residues in the CDR3. The V and J ends lost 1 base and 3 bases respectively, with 10 bases between them. Germline V gene lookup returns CDR1 SGHDN and CDR2 FVKESK. CDR3 sequence reads: CASSQGLARYEQYF. CDR3 coding DNA: TGTGCCAGCAGCCAAGGACTCGCCCGCTACGAGCAGTACTTC.

This clone was observed a single time. This chain links TRBV19 with TRBJ2-3; a weak D match, TRBD1 (5 bases). The CDR3 has 17 amino acids. Looked up from germline, CDR1 is LNHDA and CDR2 is SQIVND (reference sequence). V was trimmed by 4 bases and J by 2 bases, leaving 19 bases between them. The CDR3 sequence is CASSTESGWSPTDTQYF. The CDR3 DNA is TGTGCCAGTAGTACCGAATCAGGGTGGAGTCCCACAGATACGCAGTATTTT. Together with reference TRBV19 and TRBJ2-3, the CDR3 gives the full variable domain: DGGITQSPKYLFRKEGQNVTLSCEQNLNHDAMYWYRQDPGQGLRLIYYSQIVNDFQKGDIAEGYSVSREKKESFPLTVTSAQKNPTAFYLCASSTESGWSPTDTQYFGPGTRLTVL.

V gene TRBV6-5 combines with J gene TRBJ2-2; the D is unclear. Germline-derived CDR1 and CDR2 are MNHEY and SVGAGI. V lost 4 bases and J 7 bases, leaving 10 bases between the germline ends. The CDR3 runs 13 residues. In DNA, the CDR3 is TGTGCCAGCAGTTTTCTCGGTAGCGGGGAGCTGTTTTTT. Translating gives CASSFLGSGELFF.

The chain links TRBV11-2 to TRBJ2-3, with 10 bases that match TRBD2. The V and J ends lost 5 bases and 6 bases, in that order; junction bases with no gene match: 14. Germline V gene lookup returns CDR1 SGHAT and CDR2 FQNNGV. This CDR3 contains 17 residues. This CDR3 reads CASSRPTLAGVADTQYF. The CDR3 region has the DNA TGTGCCAGCAGCCGACCCACTCTAGCGGGAGTGGCGGATACGCAGTATTTT.

Here the CDR3 DNA reads TGCGCCAGCCAGGACAGCTTCTACGAGCAGTACTTC. It yields the protein CASQDSFYEQYF. The chain couples TRBV5-1 to TRBJ2-7, with D possibly matching TRBD1 (6 bases). Germline V CDR1 and CDR2: SGHRS, YFSETQ. V dropped 7 bases and J dropped 3 bases, with 11 bases sitting between them. CDR3 length: 12 amino acids.

V and J are TRBV19 and TRBJ2-7; TRBD2 matches 8 bases. The CDR3 runs to 16 residues. In germline, CDR1 is LNHDA, CDR2 SQIVND (reference sequence). J lost 6 bases, V lost 4 bases, and 14 bases had no gene match. The CDR3 is CASSKYSGMSSVEQYF. The CDR3 DNA is TGTGCCAGTAGTAAATATAGCGGGATGAGCTCCGTCGAGCAGTACTTC.

This chain uses TRBV30 with TRBJ2-1; 9 bases are a match to TRBD2. The germline CDR1 and CDR2 sequences are GTSNPN and SVGIG (reference sequence). Losses at the gene ends were 1 base for V and 10 bases for J; bases not matched to a gene: 2. The CDR3 is 12 amino acids. The CDR3 here is CAWSGLAGEQFF. In nucleotides, the CDR3 is TGTGCCTGGAGTGGCCTAGCGGGAGAGCAGTTCTTC.